A selection of T cell receptor beta chains follows, all from one sample in a study of T cell responses to AZD1222 COVID-19 vaccine. Sequenced by immunoSEQ multiplex PCR; TCRdb stores in-frame clones only, minus some. The sample carries tens of thousands of clones, around 86% recorded once. Specimen: peripheral blood, collected on day 0 of AZD1222 vaccination. The receptor source for this set is an adult in good health. The CDR3 runs from the conserved cysteine through the conserved F or W. A D gene is named only where the DNA matches it firmly. Clone size, where shown, is once, few, many, or a class for clones that have expanded.

cdr3_length clone_size j_call v_call d_call cdr3_nt cdr3_aa
14 - TRBJ1-2 TRBV28 TRBD1 TGTGCCAGCAGTCAGACTCAGGGGGGAAGTGGCTACACCTTC CASSQTQGGSGYTF
17 - TRBJ1-1 TRBV23-1 TRBD1 TGCGCCAGCAATCAATCCGACAGGGGGCGACTGAACACTGAAGCTTTCTTT CASNQSDRGRLNTEAFF
15 - TRBJ1-2 TRBV28 - TGTGCCAGCAGTTTATTATTACAACAGAGCTATGGCTACACCTTC CASSLLLQQSYGYTF
18 - TRBJ1-5 TRBV28 - TGTGCCAGCAGTCTCTTGGGGGGCAGAGCCGATGGCAATCAGCCCCAGCATTTT CASSLLGGRADGNQPQHF
16 - TRBJ2-3 TRBV5-6 - TGTGCCAGCAGCTTGTCTATCCGCACTAGCACAGATACGCAGTATTTT CASSLSIRTSTDTQYF
15 - TRBJ2-3 TRBV4-1 - TGCGCCAGCAGCCAAGCGGTAGGGGTGGCGGATACGCAGTATTTT CASSQAVGVADTQYF
13 - TRBJ1-2 TRBV7-8 - TGTGCCAGCAGCCCAGCGGGGGCCTATGGCTACACCTTC CASSPAGAYGYTF
14 - TRBJ2-1 TRBV19 TRBD1 TGTGCCAGTTCTAGACAGGGTAGGAACAATGAGCAGTTCTTC CASSRQGRNNEQFF
16 once TRBJ2-1 TRBV14 - TGTGCCAGCAGCCAAGCAAGGACTCGCCCCCTCCATGAGCAGTTCTTC CASSQARTRPLHEQFF
13 once TRBJ1-2 TRBV11-2 TRBD1 TGTGCCAGCAGCAATTCTCCAGGGGGCGGCTACACCTTC CASSNSPGGGYTF
16 - TRBJ1-2 TRBV11-2 - TGTGCCAGCAGCTTCACACGGACAGCGATAAACTATGGCTACACCTTC CASSFTRTAINYGYTF
15 - TRBJ1-1 TRBV27 - TGTGCCAGCCGAACTCCGTCGAAAGGGCAGGCTGAAGCTTTCTTT CASRTPSKGQAEAFF
15 - TRBJ1-6 TRBV4-2 TRBD1 TGTGCCAGCAGCCTCCGGACAGGGGATAGTTCACCCCTCCACTTT CASSLRTGDSSPLHF
14 - TRBJ1-5 TRBV6-5 TRBD1 TGTGCCAGCAGACAGGGGGTCGGCAATCAGCCCCAGCATTTT CASRQGVGNQPQHF
14 - TRBJ1-2 TRBV7-9 TRBD1 TGTGCCAGCAGCTACTCCCAGGGGGCCTATGGCTACACCTTC CASSYSQGAYGYTF
16 - TRBJ2-3 TRBV9 - TGTGCCAGCAGCGTAGACTGGACAGTGGGCGCAGATACGCAGTATTTT CASSVDWTVGADTQYF
13 - TRBJ1-2 TRBV5-4 TRBD1 TGTGCCAGCAGCTTGGAAGGGGGCCGAGACTACACCTTC CASSLEGGRDYTF
16 - TRBJ2-7 TRBV5-1 TRBD1 TGCGCCAGCAGCCCGTCTCCGACAGGGGGGGGCTACGAGCAGTACTTC CASSPSPTGGGYEQYF
11 - TRBJ1-2 TRBV6-1 - TGTGCCAGCAGTGAAGACTATGGCTACACCTTC CASSEDYGYTF
18 - TRBJ1-5 TRBV2 TRBD1 TGTGCCAGCAGCCGAATACCGACAGGGTTGACGGGCAATCAGCCCCAGCATTTT CASSRIPTGLTGNQPQHF
15 - TRBJ1-2 TRBV7-3 TRBD1 TGTGCCAGCAGCCCGGGAACAGGGGCTAACTATGGCTACACCTTC CASSPGTGANYGYTF
15 - TRBJ2-3 TRBV7-3 TRBD2 TGTGCCAGCAGCTTGGGAGCGGGGGGCCCCGATACGCAGTATTTT CASSLGAGGPDTQYF
15 - TRBJ1-4 TRBV6-5 TRBD1 TGTGCCAGCAGTTTGAGGACAGGGGGTATGGGAAAACTGTTTTTT CASSLRTGGMGKLFF
15 - TRBJ1-4 TRBV5-1 - TGCGCCAGCAGCTTCGGGACTAACCCAAGGGTGGAACTGTTTTTT CASSFGTNPRVELFF
15 - TRBJ2-7 TRBV5-1 TRBD1 TGCGCCAGCAGCTTGGTAGGGACAGGACCCTACGAGCAGTACTTC CASSLVGTGPYEQYF
16 - TRBJ1-3 TRBV5-8 TRBD1 TGTGCCAGCAGCTTGATACAGGGGGCGGCTGGAAACACCATATATTTT CASSLIQGAAGNTIYF
14 - TRBJ1-5 TRBV7-3 TRBD1 TGTGCCAGCATCCATGGACAGGGTGATCAGCCCCAGCATTTT CASIHGQGDQPQHF
11 - TRBJ2-5 TRBV29-1 - TGCAGTATAAATCGGGGCGTGACCCAGTACTTC CSINRGVTQYF
11 - TRBJ1-1 TRBV5-4 - TGTGCCAGCAGCTTCAGCACTGAAGCTTTCTTT CASSFSTEAFF
14 - TRBJ1-3 TRBV6-6 - TGTGCCAGCAGTTACTCTCAGTTTGGAAACACCATATATTTT CASSYSQFGNTIYF
16 - TRBJ2-3 TRBV27 - TGTGCCAGCAGTTTATCTGGGCTAGCGAATACAGATACGCAGTATTTT CASSLSGLANTDTQYF
11 - TRBJ2-7 TRBV6-5 - TGTGCCACCAGAAGACTCGGCGAGCAGTACTTC CATRRLGEQYF
11 - TRBJ1-2 TRBV19 - TGTGCCAGTAGCAGGGAGGAGGGCTACACCTTC CASSREEGYTF
15 - TRBJ1-4 TRBV5-1 TRBD1 TGCGCCAGCAGCTTGAACAATGCAGGGGGCGAAAAACTGTTTTTT CASSLNNAGGEKLFF
13 - TRBJ2-3 TRBV3-1/TRBV3-2 - TGTGCCAGCAGTTTTCTCGGTACAGATACGCAGTATTTT CASSFLGTDTQYF
14 few TRBJ1-6 TRBV7-9 TRBD1 TGTGCCAGCAGCTTAAGGGGGCTAAGTTCACCCCTCCACTTT CASSLRGLSSPLHF
15 - TRBJ1-6 TRBV28 TRBD1 TGTGCCAGCAGTCTACAGGGGGCGCGGAGTTCACCCCTCCACTTT CASSLQGARSSPLHF
15 - TRBJ1-4 TRBV6-5 - TGTGCCAGCCGGCCGCAGCGTGGGACTAATGAAAAACTGTTTTTT CASRPQRGTNEKLFF
21 - TRBJ2-7 TRBV28 TRBD2 TGTGCCAGCATCACAGGTGGGAAAAGGGGGACTAGCGGGGGCCTAAGCTACGAGCAGTACTTC CASITGGKRGTSGGLSYEQYF
15 - TRBJ2-7 TRBV3-1/TRBV3-2 - TGTGCCAGCAGCCGATTGTCGGGGCCGCCCTACGAGCAGTACTTC CASSRLSGPPYEQYF
13 - TRBJ1-4 TRBV5-5 TRBD1 TGTGCCAGCAGAAGGACAGGGAATGAAAAACTGTTTTTT CASRRTGNEKLFF
14 - TRBJ1-1 TRBV6-6 - TGTGCCAGCAGAAGTCGTGGGGTGAACACTGAAGCTTTCTTT CASRSRGVNTEAFF
17 - TRBJ2-3 TRBV5-4 - TGTGCCAGCAGCTTGGAGTTCCTGGAGGCCAGCACAGATACGCAGTATTTT CASSLEFLEASTDTQYF
15 - TRBJ2-1 TRBV7-3 TRBD2 TGTGCCAGCAGCATGGGACTAGCGGTGAACAATGAGCAGTTCTTC CASSMGLAVNNEQFF
14 - TRBJ1-2 TRBV5-1 TRBD1 TGCGCCAGCAGCTTGGCCTTTCAGGGGGCTGGCTACACCTTC CASSLAFQGAGYTF
15 - TRBJ1-3 TRBV2 - TGTGCCAGCAGTGGGGGGTTGAGCTCTGGAAACACCATATATTTT CASSGGLSSGNTIYF
14 - TRBJ1-4 TRBV29-1 - TGCAGCGTTGGTAAGGCAGGCCCAGGGGAAAAACTGTTTTTT CSVGKAGPGEKLFF
13 few TRBJ1-4 TRBV29-1 - TGCAGCGTTGCTGGTGGGGGGGGAGAAAAACTGTTTTTT CSVAGGGGEKLFF
16 - TRBJ2-5 TRBV28 - TGTGCCAGCAGTTTCGATGGGGGACACCGGAGGGAGACCCAGTACTTC CASSFDGGHRRETQYF
15 once TRBJ1-5 TRBV7-2 TRBD1 TGTGCCAGCAGCCCCGGGACAGTAAGGAATCAGCCCCAGCATTTT CASSPGTVRNQPQHF
14 - TRBJ1-3 TRBV6-5 TRBD1 TGTGCCAGCAGTACAGGGGTCTCTGGAAACACCATATATTTT CASSTGVSGNTIYF
13 - TRBJ1-1 TRBV7-9 - TGTGCCAGCAGCTTGACAGGGAACACTGAAGCTTTCTTT CASSLTGNTEAFF
16 - TRBJ1-3 TRBV18 - TGTGCCAGCTCACCGAAAACCGACAGTCCTGGAAACACCATATATTTT CASSPKTDSPGNTIYF
14 - TRBJ1-4 TRBV6-5 - TGTGCCAGCAGTTACTCGACCACGCACGAAAAACTGTTTTTT CASSYSTTHEKLFF
15 - TRBJ1-5 TRBV19 TRBD1 TGTGCCAGTACCAGGCACGGACAGGGGATCCAGCCCCAGCATTTT CASTRHGQGIQPQHF